Below are 6 T cell receptor beta chains sequenced from a single sample in a study of identical twins. TCRdb itself ran the 5' RACE reads through MiXCR, one entry per CDR3 protein. The table includes about 250,000 distinct CDR3 sequences, roughly 13% detected once. The specimen sequenced was memory (CD45RO+) T cells sorted from blood. These receptors originate from a woman aged 18-29 years in good health.

This clonotype occurred a few times. The chain has TRBV5-6 and TRBJ1-1, with D hard to call. The CDR3 spans 12 residues. V was pared by 0 bases and J by 8 bases, with 8 bases between. Germline V gives CDR1 SGHDT, CDR2 YYEEEE. The CDR3 nucleotides are TGTGCCAGCAGCTTGGTCAGACAAGAAGCTTTCTTT. Residues: CASSLVRQEAFF.

This clonotype was seen at least ten times. V is TRBV7-3 and J is TRBJ2-3; 7 bases line up with TRBD1. The junction had 12 bases not matched to a gene; V was cut back by 5 bases and J by 7 bases. The CDR3 is 15 amino acids. The germline V gene encodes CDR1 SGHTA and CDR2 FQGTGA. The CDR3 is CASSPDRTIGNTQYF. The CDR3 DNA sequence: TGTGCCAGCAGCCCGGACAGGACGATAGGCAATACGCAGTATTTT.

This clonotype was found a few times. The genes are TRBV2 and TRBJ2-5; the D gene is possibly TRBD1 (6 bases). This CDR3 comprises 15 residues. CDR1 and CDR2 (germline): SNHLY, FYNNEI. V was cut by 2 bases and J by 4 bases, with 14 bases left in between. CDR3 coding DNA: TGTGCCAGCAGTGAAAGGGGCACAGGGTCAGAGACCCAGTACTTC. This gives the protein CASSERGTGSETQYF.

This clonotype was detected a few times. The chain has TRBV7-2 and TRBJ2-1; D gene unclear. V shed 3 bases and J shed 8 bases, with 11 bases lying between them. The germline CDR1 and CDR2 sequences are SGHTA and FQGNSA. The CDR3 loop spans 13 amino acids. The CDR3 reads CASSFGGVHEQFF. For the CDR3, the DNA is TGTGCCAGCAGCTTTGGTGGGGTTCATGAGCAGTTCTTC.

The chain uses TRBV7-9 and TRBJ2-5; 7 bases agree with TRBD1. J gave up 5 bases and V 5 bases, and 14 bases lay outside the gene matches. The CDR3 consists of 16 residues. The germline V gene has CDR1 SEHNR and CDR2 FQNEAQ (reference sequence). The CDR3 spells CASSTLTSGRGETQYF. CDR3 nucleotides: TGTGCCAGCAGCACCTTGACCTCGGGCAGGGGGGAGACCCAGTACTTC.

This clonotype was counted between two and nine times. This chain uses TRBV7-2 with TRBJ2-2; TRBD1 matches at 8 bases. Trimming at V came to 6 bases and at J to 4 bases, leaving 13 bases not matched to a gene. The CDR3 totals 17 residues. CDR1 and CDR2 from the germline V gene are SGHTA and FQGNSA. DNA of the CDR3: TGTGCCAGCAGGTCAAGACAGGGGTACGCGGGCACCGGGGAGCTGTTTTTT. This sequence encodes CASRSRQGYAGTGELFF.